The sequence of this T cell receptor (beta chain) was determined in a study of shared clonotypes between healthy human individuals. Terminally differentiated effector memory CD45RA+ cells were excluded from the naive CD8 cells, which were CD45RO-negative and positively selected for CCR7. Sequenced by immunoSEQ multiplex PCR; TCRdb stores in-frame clones only, minus some. The sample includes about 2,100,000 clones, 85% to 95% of them seen just once. V lost 5 bases, J lost 6 bases, and 3 bases stayed unmatched. The CDR3 is 14 residues long. Germline CDR1 reads LNHDA; CDR2 reads SQIVND (reference sequence).

The chain couples TRBV19 to TRBJ1-5, with 11 bases identical to TRBD1. Sequencing was done on a sample of naive CD8+ T cells from PBMCs. This receptor was identified in a man aged 18 to 29 in good health. Some clones in this sample may be carry-over from other donors' samples. The CDR3 DNA is TGTGCCAGTAGTTGGACAGGGGGCACTCAGCCCCAGCATTTT. Its translation is CASSWTGGTQPQHF.